Detailed here is one TCR beta chain. TCRdb's table, derived via immunoSEQ multiplex PCR, lists solely in-frame clones and lacks some. The table includes about 280,000 clones, approximately 84% detected once. V was cut by 4 bases and J by 4 bases, with 12 bases left in between. In germline, CDR1 is SGHRS, CDR2 YFSETQ. The CDR3 contains 14 residues. This record comes from a study of blood T cell repertoires in COVID-19. This sequence was found in a woman aged 25-40 years who had recovered from COVID-19. Sample: peripheral blood. This chain connects TRBV5-1 to TRBJ1-5; D might be TRBD1 (5 bases). CDR3 region: CASSPGGANQPQHF. The CDR3 region has the DNA TGCGCCAGCAGCCCGGGGGGAGCAAATCAGCCCCAGCATTTT.